What follows is one TCR beta chain and its context. This entry comes from a study of identifying expanded T cells in peripheral blood. Assay: immunoSEQ multiplex PCR; the TCRdb copy retains only in-frame clones and omits some. The sample lists around 95,000 clones; about 90% were seen once. Collection occurred without any documented infections or immune events in donors. The TCR comes from a person aged 18 to 75 in good health. Sequenced: blood.

The CDR3 loop reads CASKRTGTAYEQYF. As DNA, the CDR3 is TGTGCCAGCAAGAGAACCGGGACAGCCTACGAGCAGTACTTC. This chain connects TRBV5-5 to TRBJ2-7; 7 nucleotides line up with TRBD1. The trim removed 6 bases at V and 2 bases at J, leaving 8 bases unmatched. The CDR3 runs to 14 residues. In germline, CDR1 is SGHKS, CDR2 YYEKEE (reference sequence). Complete variable domain (other parts from reference TRBV5-5 and TRBJ2-7): DAGVTQSPTHLIKTRGQQVTLRCSPISGHKSVSWYQQVLGQGPQFIFQYYEKEERGRGNFPDRFSARQFPNYSSELNVNALLLGDSALYLCASKRTGTAYEQYFGPGTRLTVT.